These 27 T cell receptor beta chains originate from one sample sequenced in a study of blood T cell repertoires in COVID-19 (dated by TCRdb to about 2020). Libraries were made using the immunoSEQ multiplex PCR assay. Entries here come from immuneACCESS through TCRdb and include only in-frame sequences with V and J called. Some clones fail to appear in such tables; in the studies checked, an unresolved V gene covers under half of the shortfall, and the cause of the remainder is unknown. The sample profile shows approximately 21,000 clones; 73% of them were found once. Roughly 20% of the sample is held by the ten biggest clonotypes. Input material: peripheral blood. These receptors were collected from a human donor in a cohort sampled during active or convalescent COVID-19.

The gene calls are TRBV4-2 and TRBJ1-1; possible D gene TRBD1, 6 bases. V was trimmed by 3 bases and J by 4 bases, leaving 12 bases between them. Germline V gene lookup returns CDR1 LGHNA and CDR2 YNFKEQ. The CDR3 contains 14 residues. The CDR3: CASSHLQGGTEAFF. As DNA, the CDR3 is TGTGCCAGCAGCCATCTACAGGGCGGCACTGAAGCTTTCTTT.

V usage is TRBV7-9 and J usage is TRBJ2-5; maybe TRBD1 (5 bases). V lost 5 bases to trimming and J lost 1 base, with 14 bases between them. The CDR3 consists of 15 residues. CDR1 is SEHNR and CDR2 is FQNEAQ in the germline V gene (reference sequence). This chain's CDR3 is CASSLYGTGQETQYF. The CDR3, as DNA: TGTGCCAGCAGCCTTTACGGTACAGGCCAAGAGACCCAGTACTTC.

The gene calls are TRBV7-9 and TRBJ2-7; D uncertain. The CDR3 sequence is 14 residues long. The germline V and J ends were trimmed by 5 bases and 2 bases, with 13 bases remaining between them. CDR1 and CDR2 (germline): SEHNR, FQNEAQ (reference sequence). The CDR3 loop reads CASSHAFPAYEQYF. CDR3 coding DNA: TGTGCCAGCAGCCATGCCTTCCCGGCCTACGAGCAGTACTTC.

The chain links TRBV10-1 to TRBJ2-1; 12 nucleotides line up with TRBD2. This CDR3 is built from 16 residues. Germline trimming cut 2 bases from V and 2 bases from J; bases unmatched to any gene: 1. Germline V gene lookup returns CDR1 WNHNN and CDR2 SYGVQD (reference sequence). The CDR3 loop reads CASSETSGGTYNEQFF. The CDR3 nucleotides read TGCGCCAGCAGTGAGACTAGCGGGGGGACCTACAATGAGCAGTTCTTC.

The rearrangement links TRBV7-9 to TRBJ2-3; D perhaps matches TRBD1 (5 bases). The CDR3 has 16 residues. CDR1 and CDR2 from the germline V gene are SEHNR and FQNEAQ (reference sequence). Trimming removed 0 bases at V and 0 bases at J, with 10 bases between. The CDR3 here is CASSLAKTASTDTQYF. CDR3 nucleotides: TGTGCCAGCAGCTTAGCGAAGACAGCTAGCACAGATACGCAGTATTTT.

The V gene is TRBV18, the J gene TRBJ2-3; D unresolved. Germline V lookup: CDR1 KGHSH, CDR2 LQKENI. The CDR3 is 15 amino acids. V was pared by 2 bases and J by 0 bases, with 9 bases between. CDR3 in amino acids: CASSPNGRSTDTQYF. In DNA form, the CDR3 reads TGTGCCAGCTCACCAAATGGGCGAAGCACAGATACGCAGTATTTT.

V usage is TRBV19 and J usage is TRBJ1-5; D remains ambiguous. The ends were cut back, 7 bases at V and 0 bases at J, with 10 bases in the middle. CDR1 is LNHDA and CDR2 is SQIVND in the germline V gene (reference sequence). CDR3 size: 14 residues. CDR3 bases: TGTGCCAGTAAGCGGTCTAATAGCAATCAGCCCCAGCATTTT. Its translation: CASKRSNSNQPQHF.

This clone was seen a few times. This chain uses TRBV28 with TRBJ1-3; a weak D match, TRBD1 (6 bases). Germline CDR1 reads MDHEN; CDR2 reads SYDVKM. Trimming took 4 bases from V and 0 from J, leaving 10 bases between them. The CDR3 spans 15 residues. CDR3 in amino acids: CASSSGALSGNTIYF. The CDR3 coding sequence is TGTGCCAGCAGTTCAGGGGCCCTCTCTGGAAACACCATATATTTT. Filled out from reference TRBV28 and TRBJ1-3, the complete variable domain reads DVKVTQSSRYLVKRTGEKVFLECVQDMDHENMFWYRQDPGLGLRLIYFSYDVKMKEKGDIPEGYSVSREKKERFSLILESASTNQTSMYLCASSSGALSGNTIYFGEGSWLTVV.

The V and J genes are TRBV14 and TRBJ1-2; 7 bases match TRBD1. V lost 3 bases and J lost 7; bases outside the gene matches: 11. From germline, CDR1 is SGHDN and CDR2 FVKESK. The CDR3 sequence is 15 residues long. CDR3 protein: CASSQLTGVFRGYTF. The CDR3 coding sequence is TGTGCCAGCAGCCAGTTAACAGGGGTTTTTCGTGGCTACACCTTC.

The chain employs TRBV5-1 and TRBJ1-6, with D tentatively TRBD1 (5 bases). Germline loops: CDR1 SGHRS, CDR2 YFSETQ. Trimming took off 4 bases at V and 2 bases at J, with 10 bases between the two ends. The CDR3 totals 15 residues. CDR3 residues: CASSPGFAYNSPLHF. DNA of the CDR3: TGCGCCAGCAGCCCAGGGTTCGCCTATAATTCACCCCTCCACTTT.

The rearrangement links TRBV4-1 to TRBJ1-6, with a possible D match to TRBD1 (6 bases). CDR3 length equals 16 residues. The ends were cut back, 2 bases at V and 2 bases at J, with 10 bases in the middle. Germline CDR1 and CDR2: MGHRA and YSYEKL. CDR3 DNA: TGCGCCAGCAGCCAACGGGACAACACCTATAATTCACCCCTCCACTTT. Residues: CASSQRDNTYNSPLHF.

As concerns this clone: In the same sample, other DNA sequences code for this CDR3. The V call is TRBV30, the J call TRBJ2-3; 7 bases are a match to TRBD2. Germline lookup yields CDR1 GTSNPN and CDR2 SVGIG (reference sequence). The J segment lost 2 bases and the V segment lost 1 base, leaving 6 bases of the junction unmatched. This CDR3 contains 15 residues. The CDR3, as DNA: TGTGCCTGGAGTGGTCTAGCGGTTTACACAGATACGCAGTATTTT. The encoded protein is CAWSGLAVYTDTQYF.

The count of this clone is one. This chain links TRBV25-1 with TRBJ2-1, with 11 bases identical to TRBD2. This CDR3 is 14 amino acids long. Per germline, CDR1 MGHDK and CDR2 SYGVNS. The J segment lost 4 bases and the V segment lost 10 bases, leaving 6 bases of the junction unmatched. CDR3 residues: CATTGTSGYNEQFF. As DNA, the CDR3 is TGTGCCACCACCGGGACTAGCGGTTACAATGAGCAGTTCTTC.

This clone appeared a few times. A clone one base away is much larger, so this may be a read error. Other DNA sequences in this sample translate to the same CDR3. The genes are TRBV29-1 and TRBJ2-7; 7 bases fit TRBD1. Trimming took 6 bases from V and 2 from J; bases not matched to a gene: 4. Per germline, CDR1 SQVTM and CDR2 ANQGSEA. This CDR3 region has 12 residues. The CDR3: CSVGDSTYEQYF. The CDR3 bases are TGCAGCGTGGGGGACAGCACCTACGAGCAGTACTTC.

The chain uses TRBV11-2 and TRBJ2-7; possible D gene TRBD1, 5 bases. Trimming left V 1 base short and J 4 bases short, with 5 bases between. Germline V lookup: CDR1 SGHAT, CDR2 FQNNGV. This CDR3 has 12 residues. The CDR3 coding sequence is TGTGCCAGCAGCTTAGCAGGGTACGAGCAGTACTTC. Translation gives CASSLAGYEQYF. The full variable domain, with the rest looked up from reference TRBV11-2 and TRBJ2-7, is EAGVAQSPRYKIIEKRQSVAFWCNPISGHATLYWYQQILGQGPKLLIQFQNNGVVDDSQLPKDRFSAERLKGVDSTLKIQPAKLEDSAVYLCASSLAGYEQYFGPGTRLTVT.

This chain uses TRBV7-2 with TRBJ2-4; D possibly corresponds to TRBD2 (7 bases). The CDR3 is 15 residues long. V lost 5 bases to trimming and J lost 6 bases, with 17 bases between them. The germline V gene has CDR1 SGHTA and CDR2 FQGNSA. This chain's CDR3 is CASSPKGGGRNIQYF. CDR3 DNA: TGTGCCAGCAGCCCAAAGGGGGGGGGAAGAAACATTCAGTACTTC.

The chain combines TRBV7-9 with TRBJ1-6, with TRBD1 identical over 7 bases. The length of the CDR3 is 13 residues. Germline values: CDR1 SEHNR, CDR2 FQNEAQ (reference sequence). Losses at the gene ends were 8 bases for V and 10 bases for J; bases not matched to a gene: 8. CDR3 amino acids: CASHTQGLSPLHF. CDR3 nucleotides: TGTGCCAGCCATACACAGGGGCTGTCACCCCTCCACTTT.

The table lists this clone with a few counts. This chain links TRBV28 with TRBJ1-6; tentative D call: TRBD1 (5 bases). The CDR3 totals 13 residues. V dropped 8 bases and J dropped 5 bases, with 10 bases sitting between them. Germline V gene data show CDR1 as MDHEN and CDR2 as SYDVKM. The CDR3 nucleotides are TGTGCCAGCGCGGGACGAAATAATTCACCCCTCCACTTT. It codes for CASAGRNNSPLHF.

The V gene is TRBV19, the J gene TRBJ1-1, with a tentative D call TRBD1 (6 bases). Trimming pared 7 bases from V and 1 base from J, leaving 10 bases between. CDR1 and CDR2 (germline): LNHDA, SQIVND (reference sequence). The CDR3 contains 13 residues. This chain's CDR3 is CASKKGQNTEAFF. The DNA for the CDR3 is TGTGCCAGTAAGAAGGGACAGAACACTGAAGCTTTCTTT.

This chain links TRBV5-1 with TRBJ1-5, with D possibly being TRBD1 (5 bases). The CDR3 contains 14 residues. With 4 bases removed from V and 4 bases from J, the gap between germline ends came to 12 bases. CDR1 SGHRS and CDR2 YFSETQ come from the germline V gene. For the CDR3, the DNA is TGCGCCAGCAGCCCGGGGGGGTGGAATCAGCCCCAGCATTTT. Its translation is CASSPGGWNQPQHF.

CDR3 amino acids: CASSHRDTSSEAFF. The CDR3 coding sequence is TGTGCCAGCAGCCACCGGGACACTTCATCTGAAGCTTTCTTT. The chain uses TRBV3-1 (or the pseudogene TRBV3-2) and TRBJ1-1; a possible D gene is TRBD1 (6 bases). Germline values: CDR1 LGHDT, CDR2 YNNKEL (reference sequence). Trimming left V 3 bases short and J 6 bases short, with 14 bases between. This CDR3 is 14 amino acids long.

A single count supports this clone. This chain connects TRBV27 to TRBJ2-7; D is perhaps TRBD1 (6 bases). CDR3 length: 17 residues. Deletions cut 3 bases from V and 4 bases from J, with 22 bases between. CDR1 is MNHEY and CDR2 is SMNVEV in the germline V gene (reference sequence). CDR3 bases: TGTGCCAGCAGTTTGCACCGAACAGGGCTTCCCCGGTACGAGCAGTACTTC. It yields the protein CASSLHRTGLPRYEQYF.

This clone was detected ten times or more. The rearrangement links TRBV10-3 to TRBJ1-4; a weak D match, TRBD1 (5 bases). The CDR3 is 14 residues long. V lost 3 bases and J lost 0, with 5 bases in between. Germline CDR1 ENHRY, CDR2 SYGVKD. The CDR3, as DNA: TGTGCCATCAGTGACAGGGCAACTAATGAAAAACTGTTTTTT. Translating it yields CAISDRATNEKLFF.

By its share, this clone is large. The chain couples TRBV6-5 to TRBJ2-2, with 10 bases identical to TRBD1. Trimming took 1 base from V and 7 from J; bases not matched to a gene: 3. The germline V gene encodes CDR1 MNHEY and CDR2 SVGAGI. The CDR3 runs 15 residues. CDR3 amino acids: CASSYWDRGGGELFF. For the CDR3, the DNA is TGTGCCAGCAGTTACTGGGACAGGGGCGGCGGGGAGCTGTTTTTT.

This clone was observed a handful of times. The chain's CDR3 is CASTGTGTGNTIYF. The CDR3 region has the DNA TGTGCCAGTACCGGGACAGGGACTGGAAACACCATATATTTT. The V call is TRBV25-1, the J call TRBJ1-3, with TRBD1 identical over 9 bases. This CDR3 is built from 14 residues. The V segment lost 9 bases and the J segment 2 bases; nucleotides outside the gene matches: 5. Germline V CDR1 and CDR2: MGHDK, SYGVNS. The full variable domain, with the rest looked up from reference TRBV25-1 and TRBJ1-3, is EADIYQTPRYLVIGTGKKITLECSQTMGHDKMYWYQQDPGMELHLIHYSYGVNSTEKGDLSSESTVSRIRTEHFPLTLESARPSHTSQYLCASTGTGTGNTIYFGEGSWLTVV.

V gene TRBV6-5 combines with J gene TRBJ2-5, with D uncertain. CDR1 and CDR2 (germline): MNHEY, SVGAGI. Trimming pared 8 bases from V and 2 bases from J, leaving 12 bases between. CDR3 length: 13 residues. CDR3 protein: CASRRSEQETQYF. In DNA form, the CDR3 reads TGTGCCAGCCGGCGGTCGGAGCAAGAGACCCAGTACTTC.

The genes are TRBV7-3 and TRBJ2-1, with a tentative D call TRBD1 (5 bases). The germline CDR1 and CDR2 sequences are SGHTA and FQGTGA. Between the trimmed V and J ends, which lost 3 bases and 0 bases, there was a span of 27 bases. This CDR3 region has 21 residues. In nucleotides, the CDR3 is TGTGCCAGCAGCTTGAACCCCACAGGCAGACAACTCATCAGCTCCTACAATGAGCAGTTCTTC. Translated: CASSLNPTGRQLISSYNEQFF.